One and the same sample provided the 9 T cell receptor beta chains below, sequenced in a study of a mutant IDH1 vaccine in newly diagnosed glioma. These receptors are not linked to any known antigen. Assay used: immunoSEQ multiplex PCR; TCRdb lists only in-frame clones, some missing. The table shows about 56,000 clones, with 87% occurring only once. Indicated time point: week 23, last vaccination. The study gave 300 ug of mutant IDH1 20-mer peptide per vaccine dose, with topical imiquimod. The source material was PBMCs, sampled from a glioma patient whose treatment included an IDH1 peptide vaccine. The receptors derive from a man between 40 and 49 years old with glioma.

This clone was counted a few times. This chain links TRBV6-5 with TRBJ2-2, with 8 nucleotides matching TRBD2. The CDR3 covers 15 residues. Germline V gene lookup returns CDR1 MNHEY and CDR2 SVGAGI. The V segment lost 2 bases and the J segment 6 bases; nucleotides outside the gene matches: 5. CDR3 DNA: TGTGCCAGCAGTTACAAGCGGGAGCCCCCCGGGGAGCTGTTTTTT. This codes for CASSYKREPPGELFF.

The V gene is TRBV5-4, the J gene TRBJ2-5, with D possibly TRBD1 on 6 matching bases. The V and J ends lost 4 bases and 5 bases respectively, with 15 bases between them. Germline values: CDR1 SGHNT, CDR2 YYREEE (reference sequence). The CDR3 runs 14 residues. The chain's CDR3 is CASSAGDNRETQYF. CDR3 DNA sequence: TGTGCCAGCAGCGCCGGGGACAACCGGGAGACCCAGTACTTC.

The chain carries TRBV7-2 and TRBJ1-3, with D possibly matching TRBD1 (5 bases). The length of the CDR3 is 14 residues. V was cut by 5 bases and J by 4 bases, with 12 bases left in between. Germline CDR1 SGHTA, CDR2 FQGNSA. The CDR3 sequence is CASSPFDSGNTIYF. CDR3 coding DNA: TGTGCCAGCAGCCCCTTTGACAGCGGAAACACCATATATTTT.

The V gene is TRBV19, the J gene TRBJ2-7; D may be TRBD1 (6 bases). Germline assignment: CDR1 LNHDA and CDR2 SQIVND (reference sequence). V was cut by 2 bases and J by 7 bases, with 15 bases left in between. The CDR3 is made up of 14 amino acids. This CDR3 reads CASSIWDTSGEQYF. The DNA for the CDR3 is TGTGCCAGTAGTATATGGGACACCTCGGGTGAGCAGTACTTC.

This rearrangement joins TRBV10-2 to TRBJ2-3, with TRBD2 matching 12 bases. CDR3 length: 19 residues. The V gene's germline CDR1 is WSHSY and CDR2 SAAADI. Germline trimming cut 3 bases from V and 2 bases from J; bases unmatched to any gene: 12. In DNA, the CDR3 is TGCGCCAGCAGTGACTTTAGGACTAGCGGGAAGAGTTTCACAGATACGCAGTATTTT. Translating gives CASSDFRTSGKSFTDTQYF.

The chain carries TRBV10-3 and TRBJ1-1; D is perhaps TRBD1 (5 bases). This CDR3 has 12 residues. V dropped 8 bases and J dropped 4 bases, with 11 bases sitting between them. The germline gives CDR1 ENHRY, CDR2 SYGVKD. The DNA for the CDR3 is TGTGCCATCGGGGGGACGAGCACTGAAGCTTTCTTT. As protein: CAIGGTSTEAFF.

J is TRBJ2-7 and V is TRBV6-5, with D maybe TRBD1 (5 bases). V lost 2 bases and J lost 3, with 14 bases in between. The CDR3 runs 15 residues. Germline values: CDR1 MNHEY, CDR2 SVGAGI. In nucleotides, the CDR3 is TGTGCCAGCAGTTACCCCGACAGACTTATCTACGAGCAGTACTTC. It encodes CASSYPDRLIYEQYF.

The chain has TRBV7-2 and TRBJ2-7, with D uncertain. The germline gives CDR1 SGHTA, CDR2 FQGNSA. V was pared by 0 bases and J by 7 bases, with 10 bases between. This CDR3 comprises 13 residues. CDR3 coding DNA: TGTGCCAGCAGCTTAGCTCCAGGATCGGAGCAGTACTTC. Translating gives CASSLAPGSEQYF. The whole variable domain, filled in from reference TRBV7-2 and TRBJ2-7, reads GAGVSQSPSNKVTEKGKDVELRCDPISGHTALYWYRQSLGQGLEFLIYFQGNSAPDKSGLPSDRFSAERTGGSVSTLTIQRTQQEDSAVYLCASSLAPGSEQYFGPGTRLTVT.

The chain employs TRBV6-1 and TRBJ2-7; 8 bases are a match to TRBD1. The junction had 6 bases not matched to a gene; V was cut back by 4 bases and J by 4 bases. Germline CDR1 reads MNHNS; CDR2 reads SASEGT. The CDR3 runs 14 residues. CDR3 loop: CASSVMTGEYEQYF. The CDR3, as DNA: TGTGCCAGCAGTGTCATGACAGGGGAGTACGAGCAGTACTTC.